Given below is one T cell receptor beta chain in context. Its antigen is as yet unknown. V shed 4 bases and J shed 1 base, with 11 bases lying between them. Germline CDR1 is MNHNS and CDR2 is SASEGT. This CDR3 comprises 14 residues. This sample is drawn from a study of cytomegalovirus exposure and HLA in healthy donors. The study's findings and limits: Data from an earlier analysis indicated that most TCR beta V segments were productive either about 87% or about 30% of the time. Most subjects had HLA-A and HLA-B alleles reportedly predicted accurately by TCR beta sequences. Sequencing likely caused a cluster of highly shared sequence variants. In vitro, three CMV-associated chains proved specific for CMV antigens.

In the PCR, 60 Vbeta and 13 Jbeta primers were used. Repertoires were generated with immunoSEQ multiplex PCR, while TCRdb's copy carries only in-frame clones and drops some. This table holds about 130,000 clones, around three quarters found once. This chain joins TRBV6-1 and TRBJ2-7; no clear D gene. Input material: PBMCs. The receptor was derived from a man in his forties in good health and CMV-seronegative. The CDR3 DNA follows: TGTGCCAGCAGTGTTGGCACCGTATCCTACGAGCAGTACTTC. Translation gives CASSVGTVSYEQYF.